These T cell receptor beta chains were read from a single sample in a study of vaccination and CD4 T cells after COVID-19. No antigen has been identified for these receptors. TCRdb fed the PCR reads into MiXCR, producing one record per CDR3 protein. Among around 20,000 distinct CDR3 sequences listed, 55% to 60% were seen once. Specimen: CD4+ T cells from blood, cultured in vitro, collected after SARS-CoV-2 vaccination. The receptors derive from a human donor who had recovered from COVID-19. The conserved cysteine and the conserved F or W are not part of the CDR3 here.

j_call	v_call	cdr3_aa
TRBJ2-1	TRBV12-3/TRBV12-4	ASSLRRTEGNEQF
TRBJ2-2	TRBV20-1	SAKTGGNTGELF
TRBJ1-2	TRBV6-1	ASTGTVPGYGYT
TRBJ1-5	TRBV6-1	ASSSHRSVEGPQH
TRBJ2-5	TRBV29-1	SGSGRTLETQY
TRBJ2-7	TRBV10-1	ASSPLAAGLGEQY
TRBJ2-7	TRBV7-2	ASTADRGYYEQY
TRBJ2-1	TRBV20-1	SATEDNSYEQF
TRBJ1-1	TRBV12-3/TRBV12-4	ASTGSGVISTEAF
TRBJ2-1	TRBV19	ASSTPGQGYNEQF
TRBJ2-3	TRBV7-2	ASSLLVDTQY
TRBJ1-2	TRBV5-1	ASSTRDRGYGYT
TRBJ2-1	TRBV9	ASSVAPRGLSYNEQF
TRBJ2-3	TRBV24-1	ATSDSLGLATDTQY
TRBJ1-1	TRBV21-1	ASSLPGTGIAF
TRBJ1-2	TRBV7-2	ASSLTRATGYGYT
TRBJ1-2	TRBV6-2/TRBV6-3	ASSWDKISYGYT
TRBJ1-5	TRBV6-1	ASRWGLNQPQH
TRBJ2-4	TRBV27	ASRTSTGVLAKNIQY
TRBJ1-6	TRBV6-1	ASSEVRGNSPLH
TRBJ2-5	TRBV19	ASSIDWGETQY
TRBJ2-1	TRBV20-1	SAIRDPTTEQF
TRBJ2-3	TRBV7-8	ASSRSRIWGDTQY
TRBJ2-1	TRBV28	ASSALAGVRNEQF
TRBJ1-6	TRBV10-3	AISDPSGGGSPLH
TRBJ1-1	TRBV19	ASRREVEAF
TRBJ1-4	TRBV20-1	SARFGTAIEKLF
TRBJ2-1	TRBV24-1	ATSDGGLANEQF
TRBJ2-5	TRBV6-1	ASSHRVQETQY
TRBJ1-5	TRBV27	ASSRAWGNQPQH
TRBJ1-1	TRBV9	ASSVIGGESTEAF
TRBJ2-3	TRBV10-3	ATEPGQGTDTQY
TRBJ1-1	TRBV7-9	ASNNPVNTEAF
TRBJ1-2	TRBV6-1	ASSHTSFYYGYT
TRBJ2-2	TRBV7-8	ASSLSSLTGELF
TRBJ1-1	TRBV7-9	ASSLAGRNTEAF
TRBJ2-3	TRBV5-4	ASSRTSTDTQY
TRBJ2-7	TRBV20-1	SASSAYEQY
TRBJ1-5	TRBV12-3/TRBV12-4	ASSPRPTGIRNQPQH
TRBJ1-5	TRBV6-2/TRBV6-3	ASSYNLPVRDRPQH
TRBJ2-2	TRBV27	ASSWGWQNTGELF